This T cell receptor beta chain was recorded in a study of shared clonotypes between healthy human individuals. The overall study: For every donor, three CD4 naive, three CD4 memory, two CD8 naive and one CD8 memory plates were used. Study outcomes and limitations: The authors expected sequencing depth to affect clonotype sharing among donors.

Investigators divided CD4+ cells into CD45RA+ naive and CD45RA-negative memory subsets. Worth noting for this clone: Its antigen is still unknown.

Germline-derived CDR1 and CDR2 are MNHEY and SVGAGI. CDR3 length: 15 residues. The V gene end was trimmed by 6 bases and the J gene end by 1 base; junction bases not matched to a gene: 6. Clones were sequenced by immunoSEQ multiplex PCR, and TCRdb holds only the in-frame ones, with some missing. The data show hundreds of thousands of clones, almost 97% seen once. This receptor was taken from a woman aged 25 to 39 in good health. The sample consisted of naive CD4+ T cells sorted from blood. Subset reported: CD45RA+ positively selected. The genes are TRBV6-5 and TRBJ2-1; 7 positions match TRBD2. The CDR3 loop is CASRGGRGSYNEQFF. Written as DNA, the CDR3 is TGTGCCAGCAGGGGGGGGAGAGGGTCCTACAATGAGCAGTTCTTC.